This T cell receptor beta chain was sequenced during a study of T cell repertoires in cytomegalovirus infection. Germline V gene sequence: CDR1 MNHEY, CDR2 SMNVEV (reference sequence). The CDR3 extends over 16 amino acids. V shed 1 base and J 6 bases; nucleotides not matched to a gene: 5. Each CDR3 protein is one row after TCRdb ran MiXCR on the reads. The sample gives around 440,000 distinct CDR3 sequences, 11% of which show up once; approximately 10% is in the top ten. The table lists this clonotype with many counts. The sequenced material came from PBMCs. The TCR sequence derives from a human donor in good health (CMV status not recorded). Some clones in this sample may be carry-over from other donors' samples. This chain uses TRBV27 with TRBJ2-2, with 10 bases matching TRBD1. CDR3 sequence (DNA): TGTGCCAGCAGTTTATTCGGGACAGGGGTTTCCGGGGAGCTGTTTTTT. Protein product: CASSLFGTGVSGELFF.